The TCR beta chain under discussion was sequenced for a study of blood T cell repertoires in COVID-19. About the study: The origin of the acute and convalescent COVID-19 samples was the United States, Italy and Spain. The cDNA or gDNA used as material had been derived from T cells, B-cell-depleted T cells, or PBMCs.

Clones were read by immunoSEQ multiplex PCR, and TCRdb kept only the in-frame ones, dropping some. The table lists some 330,000 clones, roughly four fifths of them singletons. Participants reported their clinical history, and cohort assignment relied on those reports. V gave up 2 bases and J gave up 5 bases, with 12 bases separating them. Germline CDR1 reads KGHSH; CDR2 reads LQKENI. The CDR3 consists of 14 residues. This chain uses TRBV18 with TRBJ1-2; D not resolved. The specimen was PBMCs or T cells enriched from blood (not recorded which). This TCR derives from a woman in her fifties or sixties who had recovered from COVID-19. The CDR3 bases are TGTGCCAGCTCACCAAACCTGCTAGAATATGGCTACACCTTC. It yields the protein CASSPNLLEYGYTF.